These 28 T cell receptor beta chains were sequenced from one sample in a study of response to subunit inactivated influenza vaccine. In TCRdb, the RT-PCR reads were re-called with MiXCR into one record per CDR3 protein. Of approximately 500,000 distinct CDR3 sequences detected, around 13% appear once; the ten largest clones hold over 8.5%. This sample comprised PBMCs from blood, obtained roughly 12 days after vaccination. These receptors all stem from a man in his fifties or sixties who received an inactivated influenza vaccine.

The chain combines TRBV28 with TRBJ2-7; TRBD2 matches 7 bases. Germline CDR1 is MDHEN and CDR2 is SYDVKM. The CDR3 runs to 16 residues. Losses at the gene ends were 5 bases for V and 3 bases for J; bases not matched to a gene: 13. The CDR3 DNA reads TGTGCCAGCAGTCCCCGGTGGGCGGGGGTATTCTACGAGCAGTACTTC. Residues: CASSPRWAGVFYEQYF.

This clonotype was counted at least ten times. V gene TRBV15 combines with J gene TRBJ2-1; D unclear. The germline V gene has CDR1 LNHNV and CDR2 YYDKDF (reference sequence). V lost 1 base, J lost 4 bases, and 2 bases lay in between. CDR3 size: 12 residues. CDR3: CATSRAYNEQFF. Here the CDR3 DNA reads TGTGCCACCAGCAGAGCGTACAATGAGCAGTTCTTC.

This clonotype has only a few counts. The chain recombines TRBV15 with TRBJ2-5; 8 bases are shared with TRBD2. In germline, CDR1 is LNHNV, CDR2 YYDKDF (reference sequence). The V segment lost 1 base and the J segment 5 bases; nucleotides outside the gene matches: 3. The CDR3 contains 14 residues. The CDR3 loop is CATSRGASGETQYF. The CDR3 nucleotides read TGTGCCACCAGCAGAGGAGCTAGCGGGGAGACCCAGTACTTC.

This chain connects TRBV7-9 to TRBJ1-4; TRBD1 aligns across 11 bases. The trim removed 5 bases at V and 8 bases at J, leaving 10 bases unmatched. Per germline, CDR1 SEHNR and CDR2 FQNEAQ (reference sequence). CDR3 length: 16 residues. DNA of the CDR3: TGTGCCAGCAGCCGGACAGGGGGCGCCCCGAGGGAAAAACTGTTTTTT. This encodes CASSRTGGAPREKLFF.

In this sample, this clonotype turned up a few times. CDR3 protein: CASSLVPGRQETQYF. Here the CDR3 DNA reads TGTGCCAGCAGCTTAGTCCCAGGTCGGCAAGAGACCCAGTACTTC. The chain has TRBV7-7 and TRBJ2-5; no definite D call. The germline CDR1 and CDR2 sequences are SSHAT and FNYEAQ (reference sequence). V shed 1 base and J shed 2 bases, with 11 bases lying between them. The CDR3 sequence is 15 residues long.

CDR3 sequence: CASSPGQGEYNEQFF. The CDR3 nucleotides are TGTGCCAGCAGCCCGGGACAGGGGGAATACAATGAGCAGTTCTTC. The chain couples TRBV6-2 or TRBV6-3 to TRBJ2-1; 11 nucleotides match TRBD1. Germline trimming cut 6 bases from V and 4 bases from J; bases unmatched to any gene: 5. This CDR3 has 15 amino acids. CDR1 and CDR2 (germline): MNHEY, SVGEGT.

The V and J genes are TRBV5-6 and TRBJ2-1; D may be TRBD1 (5 bases). CDR1 and CDR2 (germline): SGHDT, YYEEEE. V was cut by 4 bases and J by 8 bases, with 10 bases left in between. CDR3 length: 12 residues. This chain's CDR3 is CASSRQHYEQFF. CDR3 bases: TGTGCCAGCAGCCGACAGCACTATGAGCAGTTCTTC.

This clonotype was recorded once. The rearrangement uses TRBV4-2 and TRBJ1-5; D is uncertain. V lost 4 bases to trimming and J lost 9 bases, with 16 bases between them. CDR1 and CDR2 from the germline V gene are LGHNA and YNFKEQ. The CDR3 runs to 14 residues. The CDR3 DNA follows: TGTGCCAGCAGCCCGGAGACGGGTTTGGGGCCCCAGCATTTT. It encodes CASSPETGLGPQHF.

This clonotype appeared a few times. V usage is TRBV20-1 and J usage is TRBJ1-5, with D possibly TRBD1 on 6 matching bases. The CDR3 length is 15 residues. V dropped 6 bases and J dropped 0 bases, with 15 bases sitting between them. CDR1 and CDR2 from the germline V gene are DFQATT and SNEGSKA (reference sequence). CDR3 protein: CSAQLQGLSNQPQHF. CDR3 DNA sequence: TGCAGTGCACAGCTACAGGGCCTTAGCAATCAGCCCCAGCATTTT.

This clonotype was detected a few times. The CDR3 nucleotides are TGTGCCAGCAGCCGACAGATCTCCTACGAGCAGTACTTC. This codes for CASSRQISYEQYF. The V and J genes are TRBV7-2 and TRBJ2-7, with D perhaps TRBD1 (5 bases). There are 13 residues in the CDR3. V shed 5 bases and J shed 0 bases, with 8 bases lying between them. Looked up from germline, CDR1 is SGHTA and CDR2 is FQGNSA. Based on the CDR3 plus reference TRBV7-2 and TRBJ2-7, the full variable domain is GAGVSQSPSNKVTEKGKDVELRCDPISGHTALYWYRQSLGQGLEFLIYFQGNSAPDKSGLPSDRFSAERTGGSVSTLTIQRTQQEDSAVYLCASSRQISYEQYFGPGTRLTVT.

The chain couples TRBV4-3 to TRBJ1-4; the D is unclear. This CDR3 region has 14 residues. CDR1 is LGHNA and CDR2 is YSLEER in the germline V gene. Trimming cost V 0 bases and J 5 bases, with 7 bases left between them. The CDR3 DNA reads as TGCGCCAGCAGCCAAGAGCAACGGAATGAAAAACTGTTTTTT. As protein: CASSQEQRNEKLFF.

The chain uses TRBV5-1 and TRBJ2-2; TRBD1 is a possible D gene (6 bases). The CDR3 contains 17 residues. CDR1 is SGHRS, CDR2 YFSETQ, per germline. Trimming took off 1 base at V and 0 bases at J, with 13 bases between the two ends. CDR3 nucleotide sequence: TGCGCCAGCAGCTTGAGCAGGGGTCCTCCGAACACCGGGGAGCTGTTTTTT. As protein: CASSLSRGPPNTGELFF.

This clonotype was seen a few times. The chain is built from TRBV7-9 and TRBJ2-1; 9 bases match TRBD1. The V segment lost 5 bases and the J segment 4 bases; nucleotides outside the gene matches: 6. Germline V CDR1 and CDR2: SEHNR, FQNEAQ (reference sequence). This CDR3 is 15 amino acids long. The CDR3 spells CASSPMGQGYNEQFF. CDR3 DNA: TGTGCCAGCAGCCCGATGGGACAGGGATACAATGAGCAGTTCTTC.

This clonotype was recorded many times. The CDR3 spells CSARDYRTDTQYF. CDR3 bases: TGCAGTGCTCGGGACTACCGCACAGATACGCAGTATTTT. The chain recombines TRBV20-1 with TRBJ2-3, with 7 bases lining up with TRBD2. V shed 5 bases and J 1 base; nucleotides not matched to a gene: 3. Germline values: CDR1 DFQATT, CDR2 SNEGSKA (reference sequence). This CDR3 is built from 13 residues.

This chain connects TRBV5-1 to TRBJ2-7; D could derive from TRBD1 or TRBD2 (6 bases each). The V end was cut by 0 bases, the J end by 3 bases, with 13 bases between. The CDR3 contains 15 residues. Per germline, CDR1 SGHRS and CDR2 YFSETQ. The CDR3 DNA reads TGCGCCAGCAGCTTGGCCAGGGGACTCCACTACGAGCAGTACTTC. It yields the protein CASSLARGLHYEQYF. Together with reference TRBV5-1 and TRBJ2-7, the CDR3 gives the full variable domain: KAGVTQTPRYLIKTRGQQVTLSCSPISGHRSVSWYQQTPGQGLQFLFEYFSETQRNKGNFPGRFSGRQFSNSRSEMNVSTLELGDSALYLCASSLARGLHYEQYFGPGTRLTVT.

This clonotype was seen a few times. The genes are TRBV27 and TRBJ2-7; TRBD2 matches 8 bases. V gave up 1 base and J gave up 6 bases; unmatched junction bases: 11. Germline V lookup: CDR1 MNHEY, CDR2 SMNVEV (reference sequence). There are 16 residues in the CDR3. CDR3 loop: CASSLLVGRAPLEQYF. In DNA form, the CDR3 reads TGTGCCAGCAGTTTATTGGTCGGGAGGGCCCCTCTCGAGCAGTACTTC.

The chain recombines TRBV7-2 with TRBJ1-3; D is ambiguous. The CDR3 loop spans 15 amino acids. The germline V gene has CDR1 SGHTA and CDR2 FQGNSA. Trimming took off 2 bases at V and 1 base at J, with 9 bases between the two ends. The CDR3 nucleotides are TGTGCCAGCAGCTTATATTTGTCTTCTGGAAACACCATATATTTT. This sequence encodes CASSLYLSSGNTIYF. The whole variable domain, filled in from reference TRBV7-2 and TRBJ1-3, reads GAGVSQSPSNKVTEKGKDVELRCDPISGHTALYWYRQSLGQGLEFLIYFQGNSAPDKSGLPSDRFSAERTGGSVSTLTIQRTQQEDSAVYLCASSLYLSSGNTIYFGEGSWLTVV.

This clonotype turned up a few times. The chain employs TRBV7-2 and TRBJ1-3; tentative D call: TRBD1 (5 bases). The CDR3 is 16 residues long. Deletions cut 5 bases from V and 0 bases from J, with 14 bases between. Germline CDR1 SGHTA, CDR2 FQGNSA. In DNA form, the CDR3 reads TGTGCCAGCAGCGTGGGACCTACCGGCTCTGGAAACACCATATATTTT. This translates into CASSVGPTGSGNTIYF.

This rearrangement joins TRBV20-1 to TRBJ2-1; 13 bases are a match to TRBD2. Looked up from germline, CDR1 is DFQATT and CDR2 is SNEGSKA (reference sequence). The CDR3 spans 15 residues. Trimming took 4 bases from V and 4 from J; bases not matched to a gene: 4. The CDR3 DNA reads TGCAGTGCTAAAGTGGGACTAGCGGGGTACAATGAGCAGTTCTTC. Amino acid sequence: CSAKVGLAGYNEQFF.

A few counts support this clonotype. This chain connects TRBV29-1 to TRBJ2-7; D possibly corresponds to TRBD2 (5 bases). CDR3 length: 13 amino acids. CDR1 is SQVTM, CDR2 ANQGSEA, per germline. V dropped 6 bases and J dropped 2 bases, with 14 bases sitting between them. The CDR3 reads CSVGDGLTYEQYF. The CDR3 bases are TGCAGCGTAGGAGACGGACTCACCTACGAGCAGTACTTC.

This clonotype was recorded a few times. The rearrangement joins TRBV12-3 or TRBV12-4 to TRBJ2-1, with 14 bases matching TRBD2. This CDR3 is built from 17 residues. The V segment lost 5 bases and the J segment 2 bases; nucleotides outside the gene matches: 5. The CDR3, as DNA: TGTGCCAGCAGTCCATGGACTAGCGGGGGGACCTACAATGAGCAGTTCTTC. Its translation: CASSPWTSGGTYNEQFF.

Only a few counts were recorded for this clonotype. This chain connects TRBV3-1 to TRBJ1-2, with D hard to call. This CDR3 comprises 13 residues. From germline, CDR1 is LGHDT and CDR2 YNNKEL (reference sequence). V was pared by 4 bases and J by 3 bases, with 9 bases between. CDR3 protein: CASSRAMDYGYTF. The CDR3 region has the DNA TGTGCCAGCAGCCGCGCCATGGACTATGGCTACACCTTC.

The chain uses TRBV11-2 and TRBJ2-4; 8 nucleotides agree with TRBD2. The CDR3 contains 21 residues. Germline values: CDR1 SGHAT, CDR2 FQNNGV. With V trimmed by 5 bases and J by 0 bases, 21 bases remained unmatched. In nucleotides, the CDR3 is TGTGCCAGCAGCCCCCTCCCGGAGTTAGCGGGGCCTTTACTAGCCAAAAACATTCAGTACTTC. Protein: CASSPLPELAGPLLAKNIQYF.

V and J are TRBV20-1 and TRBJ2-2; TRBD1 agrees at 10 bases. J gave up 4 bases and V 5 bases, and 7 bases lay outside the gene matches. The CDR3 is 15 residues long. The V gene's germline CDR1 is DFQATT and CDR2 SNEGSKA (reference sequence). This CDR3 is CSASDRGLSTGELFF. CDR3 coding DNA: TGCAGTGCTTCGGACAGGGGGTTATCCACCGGGGAGCTGTTTTTT.

V usage is TRBV12-3 or TRBV12-4 and J usage is TRBJ1-5; 9 nucleotides line up with TRBD1. The length of the CDR3 is 14 residues. V lost 1 base, J lost 7 bases, and 2 bases stayed unmatched. In DNA, the CDR3 is TGTGCCAGCAGTTTAGGGGACAGGGACCAGCCCCAGCATTTT. As protein: CASSLGDRDQPQHF.

This clonotype has only a few counts. The rearrangement uses TRBV3-1 and TRBJ2-7, with TRBD1 matching 11 bases. The CDR3 has 15 residues. Germline lookup yields CDR1 LGHDT and CDR2 YNNKEL (reference sequence). Germline trimming cut 4 bases from V and 6 bases from J; bases unmatched to any gene: 8. This CDR3 reads CASSPGTGGRGEQYF. CDR3 nucleotides: TGTGCCAGCAGCCCCGGGACAGGGGGAAGGGGCGAGCAGTACTTC.

Here the CDR3 DNA reads TGTGCCAGCAGTCCCCAAGGGCTCCATCACCAAGAGACCCAGTACTTC. Protein: CASSPQGLHHQETQYF. The chain carries TRBV25-1 and TRBJ2-5; no clear D. CDR3 size: 16 residues. V was trimmed by 5 bases and J by 0 bases, leaving 16 bases between them. Germline V gene data show CDR1 as MGHDK and CDR2 as SYGVNS.

This clonotype was observed a few times. The CDR3 DNA reads as TGTGCCAGCAGCTTAGTGGGGGGCAGGACCGGGGAGCTGTTTTTT. As protein: CASSLVGGRTGELFF. The V gene is TRBV7-2, the J gene TRBJ2-2; D tentatively fits TRBD1 or TRBD2 (6 bases each). The CDR3 totals 15 residues. Trimming took 1 base from V and 5 from J, leaving 11 bases between them. Germline V gives CDR1 SGHTA, CDR2 FQGNSA.